The clone carrying this TCR beta chain showed up many times. Germline values: CDR1 MNHEY, CDR2 SMNVEV (reference sequence). CDR3 length equals 14 residues. The V and J ends lost 7 bases and 6 bases, in that order; junction bases with no gene match: 3. The data originate from a study of breast tumors, draining lymph nodes, adjacent tissues. TCRdb re-called the multiplex PCR reads with MiXCR, one entry per CDR3 protein. The sample has roughly 100,000 distinct CDR3 sequences, about 29% seen once. The lymph nodes were axillary draining lymph nodes from breast cancer patients. This chain connects TRBV27 to TRBJ2-1, with 13 bases identical to TRBD2. This TCR derives from a female donor with breast cancer. Some clones in this sample may be carry-over from other donors' samples. Sample: axillary lymph node tissue. For the CDR3, the DNA is TGTGCCAGCACGAGACTAGCGGGAGGCAATGAGCAGTTCTTC. It is translated as CASTRLAGGNEQFF.